This T cell receptor beta chain comes out of a study of human T cells and chemical hapten exposure. Study background: Subjects had 2% DPC placed on 2 cm by 2 cm of upper inner arm skin for sensitization. Weekly diphenylcyclopropenone doses were given to patients' scalps across the approximately 26-week study.

As for time point: patch test 1, 2 weeks after DPC sensitization. Specified treatment: therapeutic diphenylcyclopropenone sensitization with weekly scalp DPC. This CDR3 has 13 residues. Trimming left V 4 bases short and J 5 bases short, with 14 bases between. Germline V gene data show CDR1 as DFQATT and CDR2 as SNEGSKA (reference sequence). TCRdb re-called the RACE reads through MiXCR, storing one row per CDR3 protein. Of about 100,000 distinct CDR3 sequences in the sample, 9.5% to 12% were seen once. This TCR came from a woman in her 40s with alopecia areata. Some clones in this sample may be carry-over from other donors' samples. Source: whole blood, taken in connection with sensitization to the hapten diphenylcyclopropenone (DPC). The rearrangement links TRBV20-1 to TRBJ1-1; maybe TRBD1 (6 bases). The CDR3 reads CSAMEGGGTEAFF. CDR3 in DNA: TGCAGTGCTATGGAAGGGGGAGGTACTGAAGCTTTCTTT.